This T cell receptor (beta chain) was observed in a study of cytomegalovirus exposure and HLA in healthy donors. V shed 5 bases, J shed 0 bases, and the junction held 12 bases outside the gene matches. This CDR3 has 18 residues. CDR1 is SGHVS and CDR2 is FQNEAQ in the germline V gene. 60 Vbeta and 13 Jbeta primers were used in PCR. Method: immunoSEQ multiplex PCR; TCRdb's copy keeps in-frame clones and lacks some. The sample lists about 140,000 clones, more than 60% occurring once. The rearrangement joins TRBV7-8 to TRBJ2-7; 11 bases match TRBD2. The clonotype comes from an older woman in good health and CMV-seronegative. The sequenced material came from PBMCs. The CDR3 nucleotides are TGTGCCAGCAGCCGCTCCGGGGCTAGCGGGGGGATCTCCTACGAGCAGTACTTC. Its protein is CASSRSGASGGISYEQYF.